This T cell receptor beta chain was sequenced for a study of T cell changes during pregnancy in multiple sclerosis. Libraries were prepared by immunoSEQ multiplex PCR; TCRdb keeps only in-frame clonotypes and omits some of them. Found here are over 55,000 clones, 85% to 90% of them singletons; the top ten hold more than 8%. The trim removed 2 bases at V and 6 bases at J, leaving 6 bases unmatched. In germline, CDR1 is GTSNPN, CDR2 SVGIG (reference sequence). The length of the CDR3 is 15 residues. The TCR originated in a female donor in good health, enrolled as a control in a pregnancy study. The rearrangement joins TRBV30 to TRBJ2-1; 11 bases are a match to TRBD2. The material was peripheral blood, obtained after pregnancy. The CDR3 region has the DNA TGTGCCTGGAGTATAGGGACTAGCGGCCTCAATGAGCAGTTCTTC. Its protein product is CAWSIGTSGLNEQFF.